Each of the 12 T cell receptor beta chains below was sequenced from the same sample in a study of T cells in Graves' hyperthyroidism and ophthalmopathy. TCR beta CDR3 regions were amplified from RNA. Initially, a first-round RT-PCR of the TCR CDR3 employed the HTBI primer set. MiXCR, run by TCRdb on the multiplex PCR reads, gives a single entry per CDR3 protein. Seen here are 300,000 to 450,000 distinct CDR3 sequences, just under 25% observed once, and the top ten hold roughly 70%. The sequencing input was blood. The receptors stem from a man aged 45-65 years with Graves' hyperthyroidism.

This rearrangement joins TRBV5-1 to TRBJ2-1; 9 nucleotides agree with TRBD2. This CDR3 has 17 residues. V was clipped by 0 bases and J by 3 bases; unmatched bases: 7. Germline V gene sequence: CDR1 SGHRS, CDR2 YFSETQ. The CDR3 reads CASSLVGGRGGYNEQFF. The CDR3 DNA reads TGCGCCAGCAGCTTGGTTGGCGGGAGGGGGGGCTACAATGAGCAGTTCTTC.

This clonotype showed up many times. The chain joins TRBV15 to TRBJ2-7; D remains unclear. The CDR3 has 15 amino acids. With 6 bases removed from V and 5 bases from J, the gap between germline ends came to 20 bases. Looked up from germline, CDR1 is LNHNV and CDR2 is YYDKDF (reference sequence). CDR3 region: CATRSDGKGLNEQYF. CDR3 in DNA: TGTGCCACCAGGTCCGATGGCAAGGGCCTGAACGAGCAGTACTTC.

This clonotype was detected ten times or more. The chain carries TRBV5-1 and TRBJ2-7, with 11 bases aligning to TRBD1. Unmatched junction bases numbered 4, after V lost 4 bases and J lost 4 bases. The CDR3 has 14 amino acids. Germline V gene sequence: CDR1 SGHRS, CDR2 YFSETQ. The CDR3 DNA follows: TGCGCCAGCAGCCCGGACAGGGGGCAATACGAGCAGTACTTC. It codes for CASSPDRGQYEQYF. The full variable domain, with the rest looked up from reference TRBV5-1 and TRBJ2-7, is KAGVTQTPRYLIKTRGQQVTLSCSPISGHRSVSWYQQTPGQGLQFLFEYFSETQRNKGNFPGRFSGRQFSNSRSEMNVSTLELGDSALYLCASSPDRGQYEQYFGPGTRLTVT.

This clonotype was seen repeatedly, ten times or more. In DNA, the CDR3 is TGTGCCAGCACTCTGGGAGGGTACAATGAGCAGTTCTTC. This sequence encodes CASTLGGYNEQFF. The genes are TRBV28 and TRBJ2-1; 7 bases agree with TRBD2. Trimming at V came to 7 bases and at J to 4 bases, leaving 4 bases not matched to a gene. CDR1 and CDR2 (germline): MDHEN, SYDVKM. The CDR3 sequence is 13 residues long.

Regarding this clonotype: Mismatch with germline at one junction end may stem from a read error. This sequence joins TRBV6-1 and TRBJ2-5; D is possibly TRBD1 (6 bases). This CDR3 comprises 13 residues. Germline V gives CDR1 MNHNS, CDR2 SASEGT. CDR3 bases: TGTGCCAGCAGTGAAGACCCTTACAGGGATACGCACTTC. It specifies CASSEDPYRDTHF.

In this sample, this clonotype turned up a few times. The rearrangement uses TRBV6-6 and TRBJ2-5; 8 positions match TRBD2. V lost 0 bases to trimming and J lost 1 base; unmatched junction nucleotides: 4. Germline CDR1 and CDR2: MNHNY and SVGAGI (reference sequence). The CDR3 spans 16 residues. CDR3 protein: CASSYSPLAVQETQYF. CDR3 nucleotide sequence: TGTGCCAGCAGTTACTCCCCACTAGCGGTCCAAGAGACCCAGTACTTC.

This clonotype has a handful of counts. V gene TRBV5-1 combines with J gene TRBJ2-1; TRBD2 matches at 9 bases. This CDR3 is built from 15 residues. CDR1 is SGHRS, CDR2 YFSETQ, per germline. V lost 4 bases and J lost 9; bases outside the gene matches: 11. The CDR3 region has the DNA TGCGCCAGCAGCCCCACGGAGGGCGGGAGGGGTGAGCAGTTCTTC. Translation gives CASSPTEGGRGEQFF.

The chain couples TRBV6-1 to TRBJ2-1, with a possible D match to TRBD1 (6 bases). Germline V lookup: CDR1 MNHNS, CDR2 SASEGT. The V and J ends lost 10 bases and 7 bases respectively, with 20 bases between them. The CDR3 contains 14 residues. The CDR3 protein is CATNIRGSGNEQFF. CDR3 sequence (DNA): TGTGCCACCAATATCAGGGGATCTGGGAATGAGCAGTTCTTC.

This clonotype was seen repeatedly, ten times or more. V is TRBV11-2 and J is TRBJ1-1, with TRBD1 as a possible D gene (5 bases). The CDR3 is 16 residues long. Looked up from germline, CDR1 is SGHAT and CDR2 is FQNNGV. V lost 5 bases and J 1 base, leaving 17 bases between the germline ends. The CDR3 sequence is CASSHRTAAPNTEAFF. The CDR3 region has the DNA TGTGCCAGCAGCCACAGGACCGCGGCCCCGAACACTGAAGCTTTCTTT.

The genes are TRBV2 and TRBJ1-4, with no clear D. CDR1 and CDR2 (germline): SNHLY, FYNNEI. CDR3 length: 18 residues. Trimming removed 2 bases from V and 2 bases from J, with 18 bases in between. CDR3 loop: CASSERQLEDHTNEKLFF. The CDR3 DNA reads TGTGCCAGCAGTGAAAGACAACTTGAGGACCACACTAATGAAAAACTGTTTTTT. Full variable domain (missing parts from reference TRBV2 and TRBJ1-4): EPEVTQTPSHQVTQMGQEVILRCVPISNHLYFYWYRQILGQKVEFLVSFYNNEISEKSEIFDDQFSVERPDGSNFTLKIRSTKLEDSAMYFCASSERQLEDHTNEKLFFGSGTQLSVL.

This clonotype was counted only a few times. CDR3 loop: CASSLAPTSGTAYEQYF. CDR3 DNA sequence: TGCGCCAGCAGCTTGGCTCCGACTAGCGGGACCGCCTACGAGCAGTACTTC. This chain uses TRBV5-1 with TRBJ2-7; 11 bases are shared with TRBD2. This CDR3 region has 17 residues. Germline CDR1 and CDR2: SGHRS and YFSETQ. V shed 0 bases and J 2 bases; nucleotides not matched to a gene: 7. The full variable domain, with the rest looked up from reference TRBV5-1 and TRBJ2-7, is KAGVTQTPRYLIKTRGQQVTLSCSPISGHRSVSWYQQTPGQGLQFLFEYFSETQRNKGNFPGRFSGRQFSNSRSEMNVSTLELGDSALYLCASSLAPTSGTAYEQYFGPGTRLTVT.

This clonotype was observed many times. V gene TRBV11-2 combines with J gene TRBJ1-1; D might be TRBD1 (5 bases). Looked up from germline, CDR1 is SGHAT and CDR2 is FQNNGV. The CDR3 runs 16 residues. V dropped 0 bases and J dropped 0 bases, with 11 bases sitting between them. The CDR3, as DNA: TGTGCCAGCAGCTTAGAGGGGGGTGACATGAACACTGAAGCTTTCTTT. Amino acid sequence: CASSLEGGDMNTEAFF.